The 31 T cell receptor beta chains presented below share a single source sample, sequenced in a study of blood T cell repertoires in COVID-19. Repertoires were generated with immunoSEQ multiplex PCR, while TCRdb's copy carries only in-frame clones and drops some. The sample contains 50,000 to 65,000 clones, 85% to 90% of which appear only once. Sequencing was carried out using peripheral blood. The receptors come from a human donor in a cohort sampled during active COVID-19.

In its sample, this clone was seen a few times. CDR3 residues: CASSTGTGNTEAFF. The CDR3 nucleotides are TGTGCCAGCAGCACCGGGACAGGGAACACTGAAGCTTTCTTT. V is TRBV2 and J is TRBJ1-1; 8 bases agree with TRBD1. With 6 bases clipped from V and 1 base from J, the junction kept 4 bases outside the gene matches. This CDR3 comprises 14 residues. Germline V gene lookup returns CDR1 SNHLY and CDR2 FYNNEI.

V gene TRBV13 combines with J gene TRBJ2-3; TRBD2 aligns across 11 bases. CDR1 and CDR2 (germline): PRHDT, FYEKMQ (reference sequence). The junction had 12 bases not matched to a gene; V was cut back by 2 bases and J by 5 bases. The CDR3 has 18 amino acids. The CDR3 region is CASSLRTSGGWRGDTQYF. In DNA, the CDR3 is TGTGCCAGCAGCTTACGAACTAGCGGGGGTTGGAGGGGAGATACGCAGTATTTT.

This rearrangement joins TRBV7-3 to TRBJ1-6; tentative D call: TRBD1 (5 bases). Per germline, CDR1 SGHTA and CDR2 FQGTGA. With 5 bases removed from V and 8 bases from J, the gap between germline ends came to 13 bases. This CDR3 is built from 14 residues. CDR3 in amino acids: CASSPGTWDSPLHF. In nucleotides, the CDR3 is TGTGCCAGCAGCCCAGGGACTTGGGATTCACCCCTCCACTTT. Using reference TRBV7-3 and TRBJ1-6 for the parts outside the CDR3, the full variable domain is GAGVSQTPSNKVTEKGKYVELRCDPISGHTALYWYRQSLGQGPEFLIYFQGTGAADDSGLPNDRFFAVRPEGSVSTLKIQRTERGDSAVYLCASSPGTWDSPLHFGNGTRLTVT.

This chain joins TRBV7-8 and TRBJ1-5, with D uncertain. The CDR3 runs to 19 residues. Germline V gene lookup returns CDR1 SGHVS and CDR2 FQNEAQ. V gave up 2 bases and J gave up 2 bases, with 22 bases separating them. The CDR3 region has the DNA TGTGCCAGCAGCTTACCCGAGCGTTATCCGATTGATCGCAATCAGCCCCAGCATTTT. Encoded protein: CASSLPERYPIDRNQPQHF.

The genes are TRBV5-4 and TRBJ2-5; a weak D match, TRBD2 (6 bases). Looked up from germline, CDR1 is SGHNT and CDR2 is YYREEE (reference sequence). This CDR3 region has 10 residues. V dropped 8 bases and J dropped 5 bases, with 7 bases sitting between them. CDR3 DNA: TGTGCCAGTGGGGGGGAGACCCAGTACTTC. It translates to CASGGETQYF.

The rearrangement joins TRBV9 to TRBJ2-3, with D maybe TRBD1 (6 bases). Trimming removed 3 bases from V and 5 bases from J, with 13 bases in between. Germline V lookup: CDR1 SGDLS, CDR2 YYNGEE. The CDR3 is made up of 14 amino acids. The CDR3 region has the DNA TGTGCCAGCAGCGCCGGGACAACCGGAGATACGCAGTATTTT. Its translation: CASSAGTTGDTQYF.

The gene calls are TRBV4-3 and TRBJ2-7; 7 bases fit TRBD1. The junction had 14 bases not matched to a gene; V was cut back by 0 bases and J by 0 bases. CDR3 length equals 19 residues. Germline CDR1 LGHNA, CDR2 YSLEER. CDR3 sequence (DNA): TGCGCCAGCAGCCAAGAAGCGAGACAGGGTTTCTTGTTCTCCTACGAGCAGTACTTC. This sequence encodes CASSQEARQGFLFSYEQYF.

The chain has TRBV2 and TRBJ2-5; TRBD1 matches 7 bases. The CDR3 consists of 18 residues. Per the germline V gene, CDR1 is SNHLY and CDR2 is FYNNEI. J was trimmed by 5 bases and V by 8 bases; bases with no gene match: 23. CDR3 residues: CASSSNPGLTGNVETQYF. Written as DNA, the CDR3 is TGTGCCAGCTCCTCAAACCCCGGGTTGACAGGGAACGTGGAGACCCAGTACTTC. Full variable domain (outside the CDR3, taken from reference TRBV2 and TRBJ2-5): EPEVTQTPSHQVTQMGQEVILRCVPISNHLYFYWYRQILGQKVEFLVSFYNNEISEKSEIFDDQFSVERPDGSNFTLKIRSTKLEDSAMYFCASSSNPGLTGNVETQYFGPGTRLLVL.

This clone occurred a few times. CDR3 in amino acids: CASRVIHSNQPQHF. The CDR3 nucleotides are TGTGCCAGCAGAGTAATACATAGCAATCAGCCCCAGCATTTT. This chain connects TRBV2 to TRBJ1-5; D not resolved. Trimming stripped 6 bases from V and 0 bases from J, with 9 bases between. Germline lookup yields CDR1 SNHLY and CDR2 FYNNEI. The CDR3 runs 14 residues.

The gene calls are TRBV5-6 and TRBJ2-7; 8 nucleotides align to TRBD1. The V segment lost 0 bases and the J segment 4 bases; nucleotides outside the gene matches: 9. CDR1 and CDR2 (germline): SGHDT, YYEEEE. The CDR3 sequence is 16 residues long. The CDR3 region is CASSLGTGRPGYEQYF. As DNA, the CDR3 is TGTGCCAGCAGCTTGGGGACAGGGAGGCCAGGGTACGAGCAGTACTTC.

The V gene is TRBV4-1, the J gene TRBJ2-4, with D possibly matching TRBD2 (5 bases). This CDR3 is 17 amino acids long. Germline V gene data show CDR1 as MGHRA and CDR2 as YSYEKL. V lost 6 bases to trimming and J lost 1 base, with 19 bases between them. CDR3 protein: CASRPIGVGRAKNIQYF. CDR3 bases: TGCGCCAGCAGACCCATCGGGGTGGGCCGGGCCAAAAACATTCAGTACTTC.

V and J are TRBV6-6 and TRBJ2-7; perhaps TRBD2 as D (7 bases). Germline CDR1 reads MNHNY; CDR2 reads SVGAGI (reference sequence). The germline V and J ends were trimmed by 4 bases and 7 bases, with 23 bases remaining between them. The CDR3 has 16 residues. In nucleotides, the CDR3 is TGTGCCAGCAGTTTAAGGGGGACTAAAACCTTAGGGGAGCAGTACTTC. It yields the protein CASSLRGTKTLGEQYF.

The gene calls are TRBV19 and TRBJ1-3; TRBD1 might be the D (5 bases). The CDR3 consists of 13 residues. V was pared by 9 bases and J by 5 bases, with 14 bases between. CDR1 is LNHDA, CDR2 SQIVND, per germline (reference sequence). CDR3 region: CASFGAWRNTIYF. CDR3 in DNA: TGTGCCAGCTTTGGGGCATGGCGAAACACCATATATTTT. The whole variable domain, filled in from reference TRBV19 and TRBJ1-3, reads DGGITQSPKYLFRKEGQNVTLSCEQNLNHDAMYWYRQDPGQGLRLIYYSQIVNDFQKGDIAEGYSVSREKKESFPLTVTSAQKNPTAFYLCASFGAWRNTIYFGEGSWLTVV.

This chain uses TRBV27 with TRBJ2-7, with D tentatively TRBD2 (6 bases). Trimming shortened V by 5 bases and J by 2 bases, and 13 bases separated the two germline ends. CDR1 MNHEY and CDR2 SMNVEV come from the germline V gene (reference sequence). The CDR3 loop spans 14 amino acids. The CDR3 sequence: CASSPGSVAYEQYF. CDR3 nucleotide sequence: TGTGCCAGCAGTCCCGGGAGTGTCGCCTACGAGCAGTACTTC.

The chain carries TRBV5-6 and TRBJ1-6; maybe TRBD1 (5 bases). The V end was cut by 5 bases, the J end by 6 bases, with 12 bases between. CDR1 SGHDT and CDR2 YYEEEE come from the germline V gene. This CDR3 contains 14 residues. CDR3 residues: CASSDRDSNSPLHF. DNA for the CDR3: TGTGCCAGCAGTGACCGGGACTCTAATTCACCCCTCCACTTT.

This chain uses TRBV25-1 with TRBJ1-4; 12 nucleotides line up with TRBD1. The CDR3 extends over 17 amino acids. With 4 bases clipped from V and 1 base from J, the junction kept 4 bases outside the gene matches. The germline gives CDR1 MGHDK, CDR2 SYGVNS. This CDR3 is CASSGRDRGRTNEKLFF. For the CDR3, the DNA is TGTGCCAGCAGTGGGCGGGACAGGGGGCGAACTAATGAAAAACTGTTTTTT.

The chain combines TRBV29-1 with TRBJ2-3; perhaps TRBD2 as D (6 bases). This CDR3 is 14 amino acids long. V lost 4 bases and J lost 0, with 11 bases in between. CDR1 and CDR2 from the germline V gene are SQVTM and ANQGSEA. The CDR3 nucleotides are TGCAGCGTTGGGGCGGGGACTAGCACAGATACGCAGTATTTT. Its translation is CSVGAGTSTDTQYF.

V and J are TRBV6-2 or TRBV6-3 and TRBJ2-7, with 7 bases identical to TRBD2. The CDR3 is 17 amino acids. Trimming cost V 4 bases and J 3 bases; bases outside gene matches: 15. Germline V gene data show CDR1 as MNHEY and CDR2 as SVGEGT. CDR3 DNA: TGTGCCAGCAGTTCCCTAATTAAGCGGGAACCCTACTACGAGCAGTACTTC. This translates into CASSSLIKREPYYEQYF.

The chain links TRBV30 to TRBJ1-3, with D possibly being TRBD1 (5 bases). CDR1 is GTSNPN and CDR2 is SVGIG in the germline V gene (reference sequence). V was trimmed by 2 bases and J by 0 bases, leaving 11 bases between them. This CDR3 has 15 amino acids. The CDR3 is CAWSQGPISGNTIYF. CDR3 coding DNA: TGTGCCTGGAGTCAGGGCCCCATCTCTGGAAACACCATATATTTT.

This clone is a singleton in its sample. DNA for the CDR3: TGTGCCAGCAGCTCCAGGACTAGCGGGAGGGCTTACAATGAGCAGTTCTTC. Translated: CASSSRTSGRAYNEQFF. The V and J genes are TRBV28 and TRBJ2-1; 15 nucleotides agree with TRBD2. CDR3 size: 17 residues. In germline, CDR1 is MDHEN, CDR2 SYDVKM. Germline trimming cut 6 bases from V and 4 bases from J; bases unmatched to any gene: 7.

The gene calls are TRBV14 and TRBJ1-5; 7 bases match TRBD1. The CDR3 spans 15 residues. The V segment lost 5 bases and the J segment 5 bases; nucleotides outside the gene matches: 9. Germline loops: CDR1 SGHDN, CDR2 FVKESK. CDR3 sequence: CASSAGTAVHQPQHF. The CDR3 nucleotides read TGTGCCAGCAGCGCCGGGACAGCTGTTCATCAGCCCCAGCATTTT.

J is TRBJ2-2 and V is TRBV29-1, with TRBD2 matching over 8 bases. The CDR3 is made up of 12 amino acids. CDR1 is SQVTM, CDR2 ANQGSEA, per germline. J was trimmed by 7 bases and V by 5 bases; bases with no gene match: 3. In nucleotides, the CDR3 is TGCAGCGTTCGGGGGGGTGGCGGGGAGCTGTTTTTT. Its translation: CSVRGGGGELFF.

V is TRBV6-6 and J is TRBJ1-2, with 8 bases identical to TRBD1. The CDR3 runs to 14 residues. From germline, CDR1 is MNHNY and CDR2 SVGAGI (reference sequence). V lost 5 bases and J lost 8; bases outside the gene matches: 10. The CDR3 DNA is TGTGCCAGCAGTGACAGGGGCAGCATTGCGGGCTACACCTTC. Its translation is CASSDRGSIAGYTF.

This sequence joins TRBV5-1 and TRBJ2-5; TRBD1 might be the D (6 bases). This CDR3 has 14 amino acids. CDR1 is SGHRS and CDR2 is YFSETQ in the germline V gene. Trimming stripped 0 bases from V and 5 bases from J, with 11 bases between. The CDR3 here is CASSLAGVGETQYF. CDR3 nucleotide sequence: TGCGCCAGCAGCTTGGCAGGGGTAGGGGAGACCCAGTACTTC.

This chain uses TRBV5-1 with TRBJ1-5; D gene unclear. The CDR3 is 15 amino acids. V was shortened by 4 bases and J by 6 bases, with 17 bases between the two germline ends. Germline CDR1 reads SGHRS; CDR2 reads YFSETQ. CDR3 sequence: CASSPSPSTGQPQHF. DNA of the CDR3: TGCGCCAGCAGCCCCTCCCCCAGTACGGGTCAGCCCCAGCATTTT.

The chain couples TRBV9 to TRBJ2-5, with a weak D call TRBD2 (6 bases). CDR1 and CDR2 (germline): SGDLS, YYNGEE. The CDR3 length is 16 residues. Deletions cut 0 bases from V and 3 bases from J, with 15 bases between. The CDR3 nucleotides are TGTGCCAGCAGCGTAGGGGGCCGGGGGTCGGAAGAGACCCAGTACTTC. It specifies CASSVGGRGSEETQYF. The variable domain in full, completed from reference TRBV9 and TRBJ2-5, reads DSGVTQTPKHLITATGQRVTLRCSPRSGDLSVYWYQQSLDQGLQFLIQYYNGEERAKGNILERFSAQQFPDLHSELNLSSLELGDSALYFCASSVGGRGSEETQYFGPGTRLLVL.

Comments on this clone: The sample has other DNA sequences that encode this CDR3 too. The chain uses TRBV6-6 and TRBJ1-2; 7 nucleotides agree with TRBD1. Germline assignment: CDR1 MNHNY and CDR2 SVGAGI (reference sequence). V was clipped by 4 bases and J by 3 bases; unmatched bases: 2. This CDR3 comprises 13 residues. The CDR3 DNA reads TGTGCCAGCAGTTCCACAGGGGACTATGGCTACACCTTC. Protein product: CASSSTGDYGYTF.

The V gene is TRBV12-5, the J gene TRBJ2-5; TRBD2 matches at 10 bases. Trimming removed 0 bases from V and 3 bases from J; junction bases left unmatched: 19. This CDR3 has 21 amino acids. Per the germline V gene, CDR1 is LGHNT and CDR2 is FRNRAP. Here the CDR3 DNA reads TGTGCTAGTGGTTTGGTACGGCCTAGCGGGAGCGGGGAGACTAGGGAAGAGACCCAGTACTTC. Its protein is CASGLVRPSGSGETREETQYF.

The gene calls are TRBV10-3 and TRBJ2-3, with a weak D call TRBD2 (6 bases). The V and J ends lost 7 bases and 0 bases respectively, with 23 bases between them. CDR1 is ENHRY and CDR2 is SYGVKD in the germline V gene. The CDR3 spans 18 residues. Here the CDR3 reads CAIKQWEDALPSTDTQYF. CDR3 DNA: TGTGCCATCAAACAGTGGGAGGACGCTTTACCTAGCACAGATACGCAGTATTTT.

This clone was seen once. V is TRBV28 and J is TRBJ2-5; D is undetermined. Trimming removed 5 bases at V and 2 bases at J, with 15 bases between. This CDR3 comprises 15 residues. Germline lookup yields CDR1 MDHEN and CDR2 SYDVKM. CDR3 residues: CASSPLERYQETQYF. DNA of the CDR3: TGTGCCAGCAGTCCTCTTGAGAGGTATCAAGAGACCCAGTACTTC.

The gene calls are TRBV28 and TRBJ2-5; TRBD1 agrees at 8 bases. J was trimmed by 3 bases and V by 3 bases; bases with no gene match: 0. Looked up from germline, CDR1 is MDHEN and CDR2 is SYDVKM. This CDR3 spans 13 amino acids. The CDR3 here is CASSLTGEETQYF. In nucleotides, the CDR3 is TGTGCCAGCAGTTTGACAGGGGAAGAGACCCAGTACTTC.